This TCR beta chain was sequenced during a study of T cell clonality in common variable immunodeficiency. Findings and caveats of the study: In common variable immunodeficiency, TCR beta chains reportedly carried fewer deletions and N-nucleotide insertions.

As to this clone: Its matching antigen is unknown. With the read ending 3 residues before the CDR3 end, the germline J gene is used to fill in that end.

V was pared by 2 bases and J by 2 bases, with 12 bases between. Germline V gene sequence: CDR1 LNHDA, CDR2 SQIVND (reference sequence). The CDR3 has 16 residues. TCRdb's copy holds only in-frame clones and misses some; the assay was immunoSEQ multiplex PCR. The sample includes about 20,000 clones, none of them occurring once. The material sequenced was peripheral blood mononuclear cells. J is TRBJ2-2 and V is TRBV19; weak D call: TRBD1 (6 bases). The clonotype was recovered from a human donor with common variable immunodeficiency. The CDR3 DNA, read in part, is TGTGCCAGTAGTATACGGAGCAGGGGTAACACCGGGGAG. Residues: CASSIRSRGNTGE. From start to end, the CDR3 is CASSIRSRGNTGELFF.